A single sample is the source of the 20 T cell receptor beta chains below, sequenced in a study of T cell repertoires in cytomegalovirus infection. MiXCR, run by TCRdb on the reads, gives a single entry per CDR3 protein. The sample has 650,000 to 850,000 distinct CDR3 sequences, 25% to 35% seen once. Their target antigens are unknown. The source material was cultured CD8+ T cells from PBMCs, sampled from culture after CMV antigen stimulation. These receptors were collected from a human donor in good health (CMV status not recorded). Some clones in this sample may be carry-over from other donors' samples.

In this sample, this clonotype turned up many times. The rearrangement links TRBV12-3 or TRBV12-4 to TRBJ2-6; TRBD1 is a possible D gene (6 bases). The CDR3 consists of 21 residues. Trimming stripped 4 bases from V and 8 bases from J, with 33 bases between. Here the CDR3 DNA reads TGTGCCAGCAGTTCTTCTAACTGGGGCCTCTCAGGGGCACTCGGGACCAACGTCCTGACTTTC. Translation: CASSSSNWGLSGALGTNVLTF.

This clonotype was found many times. The V and J genes are TRBV7-9 and TRBJ2-7, with 7 bases aligning to TRBD1. CDR1 SEHNR and CDR2 FQNEAQ come from the germline V gene (reference sequence). This CDR3 is 14 amino acids long. The V and J ends lost 5 bases and 1 base, in that order; junction bases with no gene match: 5. This CDR3 is CASSPRDSSYEQYF. In DNA form, the CDR3 reads TGTGCCAGCAGCCCCCGGGACAGTTCCTACGAGCAGTACTTC.

This rearrangement joins TRBV5-4 to TRBJ2-1; the match to TRBD2 covers 9 bases. Losses at the gene ends were 1 base for V and 8 bases for J; bases not matched to a gene: 25. Germline V gives CDR1 SGHNT, CDR2 YYREEE (reference sequence). The CDR3 loop spans 21 amino acids. This chain's CDR3 is CASSLNDRIAGVVVGSDEQFF. The CDR3 nucleotides read TGTGCCAGCAGCTTGAATGACCGGATAGCGGGGGTGGTGGTGGGTTCCGATGAGCAGTTCTTC. Using reference TRBV5-4 and TRBJ2-1 for the parts outside the CDR3, the full variable domain is ETGVTQSPTHLIKTRGQQVTLRCSSQSGHNTVSWYQQALGQGPQFIFQYYREEENGRGNFPPRFSGLQFPNYSSELNVNALELDDSALYLCASSLNDRIAGVVVGSDEQFFGPGTRLTVL.

The chain links TRBV27 to TRBJ1-5; 9 bases map to TRBD1. V gave up 0 bases and J gave up 11 bases; unmatched junction bases: 11. In germline, CDR1 is MNHEY, CDR2 SMNVEV (reference sequence). The CDR3 is made up of 16 amino acids. The CDR3 loop is CASSLSGTGGPRAQHF. The CDR3 DNA is TGTGCCAGCAGTTTATCCGGCACAGGGGGCCCCCGGGCCCAGCATTTT.

The chain carries TRBV12-3 or TRBV12-4 and TRBJ1-2; TRBD1 agrees at 7 bases. This CDR3 is 14 amino acids long. The V segment lost 7 bases and the J segment 6 bases; nucleotides outside the gene matches: 11. CDR3 loop: CASTPGGMVNGYTF. The CDR3 DNA is TGTGCCAGCACTCCAGGGGGAATGGTGAATGGCTACACCTTC.

The CDR3 bases are TGTGCCAGCAGTCCGGACAGGGGCGCCTACAATGAGCAGTTCTTC. It yields the protein CASSPDRGAYNEQFF. The chain carries TRBV12-3 or TRBV12-4 and TRBJ2-1; 9 nucleotides line up with TRBD1. V shed 5 bases and J 2 bases; nucleotides not matched to a gene: 4. The CDR3 consists of 15 residues.

This clonotype was counted between two and nine times. The V gene is TRBV18, the J gene TRBJ1-3, with TRBD1 identical over 7 bases. Trimming at V came to 6 bases and at J to 3 bases, leaving 2 bases not matched to a gene. Germline V lookup: CDR1 KGHSH, CDR2 LQKENI. The CDR3 covers 13 residues. The CDR3 region has the DNA TGTGCCAGCTCTGGGACAGATGGAAACACCATATATTTT. It encodes CASSGTDGNTIYF.

This rearrangement joins TRBV10-3 to TRBJ2-7; TRBD1 agrees at 10 bases. The CDR3 covers 16 residues. The V segment lost 6 bases and the J segment 4 bases; nucleotides outside the gene matches: 12. The germline V gene encodes CDR1 ENHRY and CDR2 SYGVKD. CDR3 region: CAISLFHRDRGYEQYF. CDR3 sequence (DNA): TGTGCCATCAGCCTTTTTCACCGGGACAGGGGTTACGAGCAGTACTTC.

This clonotype was recorded at least ten times. The chain couples TRBV4-1 to TRBJ2-5, with 7 bases matching TRBD1. Germline-derived CDR1 and CDR2 are MGHRA and YSYEKL. There are 17 residues in the CDR3. V shed 0 bases and J 3 bases; nucleotides not matched to a gene: 10. The CDR3, as DNA: TGCGCCAGCAGCCAAGATGTGGCAGGGGGTGTGGAAGAGACCCAGTACTTC. This encodes CASSQDVAGGVEETQYF.

This clonotype was seen more than once but under ten times. The J gene is TRBJ1-1, the V gene TRBV6-1; D perhaps matches TRBD1 (5 bases). Trimming removed 8 bases at V and 8 bases at J, with 12 bases between. Germline CDR1 and CDR2: MNHNS and SASEGT. The length of the CDR3 is 11 residues. The CDR3 loop is CASAGGVEAFF. CDR3 DNA: TGTGCCAGCGCTGGGGGAGTAGAAGCTTTCTTT.

The chain uses TRBV12-3 or TRBV12-4 and TRBJ2-1; D ambiguous. There are 15 residues in the CDR3. Between the trimmed V and J ends, which lost 5 bases and 2 bases, there was a span of 13 bases. The CDR3: CASSPRTRTYNEQFF. The CDR3 DNA follows: TGTGCCAGCAGTCCTCGGACCAGGACCTACAATGAGCAGTTCTTC.

In its sample, this clonotype was seen many times. J is TRBJ2-1 and V is TRBV4-1; 10 positions agree with TRBD1. Germline V gene data show CDR1 as MGHRA and CDR2 as YSYEKL. Trimming at V came to 0 bases and at J to 5 bases, leaving 10 bases not matched to a gene. CDR3 length: 18 residues. The CDR3 spells CASSQEGADRGLHNEQFF. The CDR3 nucleotides read TGCGCCAGCAGCCAAGAGGGGGCAGACAGGGGGCTCCACAATGAGCAGTTCTTC.

Written as DNA, the CDR3 is TGTGCCAGCAGCGGCAGGGGGCCGGCAACTGAAGCTTTCTTT. Translating it yields CASSGRGPATEAFF. The V gene is TRBV7-9, the J gene TRBJ1-1, with 8 bases identical to TRBD1. CDR3 length: 14 residues. Germline CDR1 and CDR2: SEHNR and FQNEAQ (reference sequence). J was trimmed by 5 bases and V by 5 bases; bases with no gene match: 7.

This clonotype showed up just a few times. The chain uses TRBV4-3 and TRBJ2-1; 9 bases align to TRBD1. There are 16 residues in the CDR3. Per the germline V gene, CDR1 is LGHNA and CDR2 is YSLEER. V trimming: 0 bases; J trimming: 4 bases; junction bases outside the gene matches: 4. This CDR3 is CASSQEDRGKYNEQFF. CDR3 nucleotides: TGCGCCAGCAGCCAAGAGGACAGGGGAAAGTACAATGAGCAGTTCTTC.

V and J are TRBV6-5 and TRBJ2-7; 7 bases align to TRBD1. Germline loops: CDR1 MNHEY, CDR2 SVGAGI. CDR3 size: 17 residues. V dropped 7 bases and J dropped 0; count of bases not matched to a gene: 15. CDR3 coding DNA: TGTGCCAGCACCTCCCCTCCCGGGACAGAGGGCTCCTACGAGCAGTACTTC. It is translated as CASTSPPGTEGSYEQYF.

V usage is TRBV29-1 and J usage is TRBJ1-2, with unresolved D. There are 13 residues in the CDR3. Germline V lookup: CDR1 SQVTM, CDR2 ANQGSEA. The V and J ends lost 1 base and 5 bases respectively, with 11 bases between them. CDR3 nucleotide sequence: TGCAGCGTTGAAGTTGCAGTGGGGTATGGCTACACCTTC. Translated, it gives CSVEVAVGYGYTF.

Many counts were recorded for this clonotype. V gene TRBV7-6 combines with J gene TRBJ1-1; tentatively, D is TRBD1 (5 bases). The germline V gene has CDR1 SGHVS and CDR2 FNYEAQ. The CDR3 contains 15 residues. V shed 1 base and J shed 5 bases, with 14 bases lying between them. The CDR3, as DNA: TGTGCCAGCAGCTTAGGAGGGACGGCCAGAACTGAAGCTTTCTTT. This codes for CASSLGGTARTEAFF.

The genes are TRBV7-9 and TRBJ1-5; possibly TRBD1 for D (5 bases). Trimming stripped 7 bases from V and 7 bases from J, with 17 bases between. Germline CDR1 reads SEHNR; CDR2 reads FQNEAQ (reference sequence). CDR3 length: 14 amino acids. The CDR3, as DNA: TGTGCCAGCATCTCATTCAGGGAGGACCAGCCCCAGCATTTT. Translating gives CASISFREDQPQHF.

Ten or more counts support this clonotype. The chain couples TRBV12-3 or TRBV12-4 to TRBJ1-1; TRBD1 agrees at 7 bases. Trimming took 6 bases from V and 5 from J; bases not matched to a gene: 6. The CDR3 has 13 amino acids. In DNA form, the CDR3 reads TGTGCCAGCAGCTTGACAGGGCGGACTGAAGCTTTCTTT. This gives the protein CASSLTGRTEAFF.

This clonotype was seen a handful of times. The rearrangement links TRBV5-6 to TRBJ1-5, with a possible D match to TRBD1 (6 bases). Trimming took 4 bases from V and 5 from J, leaving 16 bases between them. This CDR3 contains 15 residues. From germline, CDR1 is SGHDT and CDR2 YYEEEE. Written as DNA, the CDR3 is TGTGCCAGCAGCACACAGGGATACAGGGATCAGCCCCAGCATTTT. Translated: CASSTQGYRDQPQHF.